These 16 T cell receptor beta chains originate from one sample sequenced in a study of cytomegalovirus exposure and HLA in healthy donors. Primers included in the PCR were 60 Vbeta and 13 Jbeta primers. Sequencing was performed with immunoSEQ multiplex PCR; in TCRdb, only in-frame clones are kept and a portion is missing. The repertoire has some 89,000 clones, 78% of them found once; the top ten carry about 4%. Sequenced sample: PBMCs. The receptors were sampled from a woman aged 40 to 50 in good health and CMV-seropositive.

The CDR3 nucleotides are TGTGCCAGCAGTGAGGACGGGGGGGGCAATCAGCCCCAGCATTTT. Its protein is CASSEDGGGNQPQHF. This chain joins TRBV6-4 and TRBJ1-5, with a weak D call TRBD1 (5 bases). The CDR3 loop spans 15 amino acids. The V end lost 3 bases, the J end lost 2 bases, and 11 bases lay between the germline ends. In germline, CDR1 is MRHNA, CDR2 SNTAGT.

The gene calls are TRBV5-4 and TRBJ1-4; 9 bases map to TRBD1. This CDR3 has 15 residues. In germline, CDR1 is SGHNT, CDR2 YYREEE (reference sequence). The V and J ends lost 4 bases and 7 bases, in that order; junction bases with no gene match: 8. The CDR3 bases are TGTGCCAGCAGCGATCTCGGACAGGGGAGTGAAAAACTGTTTTTT. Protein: CASSDLGQGSEKLFF. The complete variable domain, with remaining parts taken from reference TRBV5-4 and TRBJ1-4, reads ETGVTQSPTHLIKTRGQQVTLRCSSQSGHNTVSWYQQALGQGPQFIFQYYREEENGRGNFPPRFSGLQFPNYSSELNVNALELDDSALYLCASSDLGQGSEKLFFGSGTQLSVL.

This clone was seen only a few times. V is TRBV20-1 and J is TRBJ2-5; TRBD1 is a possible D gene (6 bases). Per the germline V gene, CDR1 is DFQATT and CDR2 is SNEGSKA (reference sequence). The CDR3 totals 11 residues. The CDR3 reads CSRQEQETQYF. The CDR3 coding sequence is TGCAGCAGACAGGAGCAAGAGACCCAGTACTTC.

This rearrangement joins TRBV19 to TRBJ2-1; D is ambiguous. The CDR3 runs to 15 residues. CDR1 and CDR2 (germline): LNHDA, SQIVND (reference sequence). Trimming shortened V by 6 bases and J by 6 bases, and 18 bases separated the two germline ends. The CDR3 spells CASSTVEEILNEQFF. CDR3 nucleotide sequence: TGTGCCAGTAGCACCGTAGAGGAAATTCTCAATGAGCAGTTCTTC.

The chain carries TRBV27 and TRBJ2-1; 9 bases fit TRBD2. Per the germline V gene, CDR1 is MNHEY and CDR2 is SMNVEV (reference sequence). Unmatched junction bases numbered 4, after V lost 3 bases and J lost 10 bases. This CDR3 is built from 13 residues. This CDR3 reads CASSLWLAGEQFF. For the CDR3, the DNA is TGTGCCAGCAGTTTGTGGCTAGCGGGAGAGCAGTTCTTC.

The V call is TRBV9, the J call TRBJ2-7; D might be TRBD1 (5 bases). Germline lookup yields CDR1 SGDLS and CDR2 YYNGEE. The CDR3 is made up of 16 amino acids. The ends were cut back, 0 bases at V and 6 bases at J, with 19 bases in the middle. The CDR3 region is CASSVGDPGLAAEQYF. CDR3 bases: TGTGCCAGCAGCGTAGGGGATCCAGGGCTCGCCGCCGAGCAGTACTTC.

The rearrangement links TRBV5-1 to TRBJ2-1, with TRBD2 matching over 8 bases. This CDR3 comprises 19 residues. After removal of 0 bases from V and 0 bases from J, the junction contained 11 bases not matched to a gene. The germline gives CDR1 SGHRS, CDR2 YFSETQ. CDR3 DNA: TGCGCCAGCAGCTTGGCCGTTGGCAGCGGGGGCAGCTCCTACAATGAGCAGTTCTTC. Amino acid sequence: CASSLAVGSGGSSYNEQFF.

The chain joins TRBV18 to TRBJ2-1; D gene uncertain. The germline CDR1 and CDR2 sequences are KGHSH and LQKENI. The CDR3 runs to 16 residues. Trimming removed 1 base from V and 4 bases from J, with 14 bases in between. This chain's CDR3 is CASSPQNRITYNEQFF. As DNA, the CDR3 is TGTGCCAGCTCACCACAAAACAGAATAACATACAATGAGCAGTTCTTC.

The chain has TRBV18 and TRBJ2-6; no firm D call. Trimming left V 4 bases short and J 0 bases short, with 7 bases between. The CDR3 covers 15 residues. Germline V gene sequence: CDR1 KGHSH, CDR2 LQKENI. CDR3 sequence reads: CASSLVSSGANVLTF. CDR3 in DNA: TGTGCCAGCTCACTGGTCAGCTCTGGGGCCAACGTCCTGACTTTC.

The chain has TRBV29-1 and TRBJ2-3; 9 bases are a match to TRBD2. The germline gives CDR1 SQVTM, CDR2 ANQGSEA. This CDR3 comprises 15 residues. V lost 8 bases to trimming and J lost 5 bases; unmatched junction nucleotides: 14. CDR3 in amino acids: CSPVWVSGRVDTQYF. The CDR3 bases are TGCAGCCCCGTCTGGGTTAGCGGGAGAGTAGATACGCAGTATTTT.

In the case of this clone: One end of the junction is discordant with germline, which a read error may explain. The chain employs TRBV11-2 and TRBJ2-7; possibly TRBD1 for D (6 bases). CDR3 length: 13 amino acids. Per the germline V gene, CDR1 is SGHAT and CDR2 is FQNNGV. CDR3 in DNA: TGTGCCAGCAGCTTAACCCCGCAACAGGGTGTAACCTTC. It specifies CASSLTPQQGVTF.

The CDR3 bases are TGCGCCAGCACCCGGGCGCTAGCGGGAGGGCCGATCATCGGGGAGCTGTTTTTT. This gives the protein CASTRALAGGPIIGELFF. The chain couples TRBV5-1 to TRBJ2-2; 12 bases align to TRBD2. The germline V gene encodes CDR1 SGHRS and CDR2 YFSETQ. The ends lost 6 bases at V and 7 bases at J; junction bases unmatched: 16. The CDR3 runs 18 residues.

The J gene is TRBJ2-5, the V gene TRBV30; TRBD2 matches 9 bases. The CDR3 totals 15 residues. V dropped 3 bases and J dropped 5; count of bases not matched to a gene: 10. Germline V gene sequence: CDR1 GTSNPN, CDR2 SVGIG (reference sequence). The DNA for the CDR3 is TGTGCCTGGAGGGCCGGGACTAGCAGGAAGGAGACCCAGTACTTC. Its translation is CAWRAGTSRKETQYF.

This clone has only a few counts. The CDR3 DNA is TGTGCCAGCAGCTTCGGACTAGCGGGAGGCAATGAGCAGTTCTTC. Its translation is CASSFGLAGGNEQFF. The V gene is TRBV5-6, the J gene TRBJ2-1; 14 bases agree with TRBD2. CDR1 and CDR2 from the germline V gene are SGHDT and YYEEEE. The V segment lost 2 bases and the J segment 6 bases; nucleotides outside the gene matches: 1. There are 15 residues in the CDR3.

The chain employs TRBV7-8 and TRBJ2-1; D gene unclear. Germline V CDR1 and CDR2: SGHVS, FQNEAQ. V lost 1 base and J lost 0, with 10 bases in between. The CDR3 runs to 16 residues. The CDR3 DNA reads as TGTGCCAGCAGCTTAGGCGCGGAGCCCTCCTACAATGAGCAGTTCTTC. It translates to CASSLGAEPSYNEQFF.

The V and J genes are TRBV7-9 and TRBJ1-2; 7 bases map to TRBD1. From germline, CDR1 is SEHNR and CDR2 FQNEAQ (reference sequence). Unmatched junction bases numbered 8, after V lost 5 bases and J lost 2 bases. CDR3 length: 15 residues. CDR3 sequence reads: CASSGDSPGNYGYTF. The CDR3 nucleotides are TGTGCCAGCAGCGGGGACAGCCCCGGCAACTATGGCTACACCTTC.